This TCR beta chain appears in the sequencing data of a study of blood T cell repertoires in COVID-19 (dated by TCRdb to about 2020). Background for the entire study: Samples from collaborators originated in the United States, Italy and Spain and spanned both the acute and convalescent phases of COVID-19. HLA class I and class II types, where available, came from metadata supplied by the sample provider rather than from assay-based typing. The sample metadata nearly always contained a de-identified subject ID, COVID-19 status, age in years and sex. The prospective study material was composed of cDNA or gDNA derived from T cells, B-cell-depleted T cells, or PBMCs. The repertoires were released in a freely available public database meant as a resource for research on the immune response to SARS-CoV-2. Subjects who had been exposed to COVID-19, were actively infected with it, or had recovered from it provided the deeply sampled blood TCRbeta repertoires that made up the dataset. Samples came from the ongoing ImmuneRACE study (first 160 participants) plus 1,254 subjects from 6 global collaborators.

Results and caveats for the whole study, not just this receptor: How much clinical and demographic metadata was included differed by source and by participant, and the metadata was provided uncurated.

Samples from volunteer blood donors who had recovered from COVID-19 were contributed by a second Seattle source. Collaborating institutions collected whole blood in K2EDTA tubes following their own protocols. Collaborator samples were shipped for TCRbeta analysis as frozen whole blood, isolated PBMCs, or DNA extracted from either sample type. TCRbeta CDR3 regions were amplified from genomic DNA by means of the immunoSEQ Assay, a bias-controlled multiplex PCR. As for the authors' bioinformatics: Nucleated cell counts per sample were estimated from amplification of reference gene primers within the assay. To quantify the absolute abundance of each unique TCRbeta CDR3 rearrangement, sequence reads were collapsed and filtered. For each sample, productive Simpson clonality was calculated by taking the square root of Simpson's diversity index across productive rearrangements. This immuneACCESS table, as held by TCRdb, lists in-frame sequences with V and J called but not all clones. Of the missing ones, under half trace to an unresolved V gene in checked studies; the others have no known cause. Clone size and the V and J calls come from that table; the DNA yielded D and trimming. In all, the sample holds approximately 240,000 clones, and over 75% of those were seen once. The leading ten clones occupy 2% to 2.5% of the sample.

Taken from cysteine to phenylalanine, the CDR3 has 14 residues. Here the CDR3 DNA is all that survives: 42 bases in frame from base 1. V and J are truncated by 2 bases and 3 bases respectively, leaving an intervening sequence of 8 bases. According to the germline V gene, CDR1 reads ENHRY and CDR2 reads SYGVKD. A word on this clone: Its antigen is not yet known. The input lacks base qualities; no much larger clone sits a single base away.

The rearranged segments are TRBV10-3 and TRBJ1-5, and the D gene may be TRBD1, 5 bases matching. What was sequenced was peripheral blood. This receptor was taken from a woman aged 40-49 years who had recovered from COVID-19. DNA sequence: TGTGCCATCAGTGAGGGACACCTCAATCAGCCCCAGCATTTT. This sequence encodes CAISEGHLNQPQHF.